The 10 T cell receptor beta chains given below trace back to one sample, sequenced in a study of control samples from healthy donors and cancer patients. TCRdb's table, derived via immunoSEQ multiplex PCR, lists solely in-frame clones and lacks some. The profile shows around 58,000 clones, 88% of them singletons. Input material: blood. These receptors were obtained from a man aged 50-60 years in good health.

The V call is TRBV6-5, the J call TRBJ2-1, with TRBD2 identical over 8 bases. After removal of 10 bases from V and 5 bases from J, the junction contained 4 bases not matched to a gene. Germline V lookup: CDR1 MNHEY, CDR2 SVGAGI. The CDR3 is 12 amino acids. Here the CDR3 DNA reads TGTGCCATACTAGCGGCTAACAATGAGCAGTTCTTC. Its protein product is CAILAANNEQFF.

The sample holds one count of this clone. DNA of the CDR3: TGTGCCACCAGTGCCGGGGGGGGCTACGAAGCTTTCTTT. It codes for CATSAGGGYEAFF. The V gene is TRBV24-1, the J gene TRBJ1-1, with D possibly TRBD1 on 6 matching bases. Germline V CDR1 and CDR2: KGHDR, SFDVKD. This CDR3 has 13 residues. V was trimmed by 5 bases and J by 8 bases, leaving 14 bases between them.

The CDR3 spells CASRVSLNTEAFF. In nucleotides, the CDR3 is TGCGCCAGCAGGGTCAGTCTGAACACTGAAGCTTTCTTT. The J gene is TRBJ1-1, the V gene TRBV10-2; D not certain. V dropped 6 bases and J dropped 0 bases, with 8 bases sitting between them. The CDR3 length is 13 residues. The germline V gene has CDR1 WSHSY and CDR2 SAAADI.

The CDR3 region has the DNA TGCAGTATGTGGGGATACAATGAGCAGTTCTTC. Translation gives CSMWGYNEQFF. This chain joins TRBV29-1 and TRBJ2-1, with D unclear. This CDR3 spans 11 amino acids. The germline V gene encodes CDR1 SQVTM and CDR2 ANQGSEA.

This clone was seen once. The V gene is TRBV7-2, the J gene TRBJ2-7; no clear D gene. This CDR3 is 10 amino acids long. Per the germline V gene, CDR1 is SGHTA and CDR2 is FQGNSA. V shed 5 bases and J shed 4 bases, with 3 bases lying between them. The CDR3 here is CASSIYEQYF. Here the CDR3 DNA reads TGTGCCAGCAGCATATACGAGCAGTACTTC.

This chain joins TRBV28 and TRBJ2-7; D is possibly TRBD2 (5 bases). V lost 5 bases, J lost 2 bases, and 13 bases lay in between. The V gene's germline CDR1 is MDHEN and CDR2 SYDVKM. This CDR3 region has 14 residues. The CDR3 DNA sequence: TGTGCCAGCAGTGAGGGCGCACCCCCCTACGAGCAGTACTTC. As protein: CASSEGAPPYEQYF.

V gene TRBV7-3 combines with J gene TRBJ2-1, with D possibly being TRBD1 or TRBD2 (6 bases each). V was pared by 4 bases and J by 9 bases, with 13 bases between. The germline V gene encodes CDR1 SGHTA and CDR2 FQGTGA. The CDR3 covers 13 residues. CDR3 residues: CASSSTGGTEQFF. DNA of the CDR3: TGTGCCAGCAGCTCAACCGGGGGCACTGAGCAGTTCTTC.

The rearrangement joins TRBV7-6 to TRBJ2-3, with TRBD2 matching 8 bases. V lost 3 bases and J lost 0; bases outside the gene matches: 8. Germline V gene sequence: CDR1 SGHVS, CDR2 FNYEAQ. The CDR3 sequence is 17 residues long. Here the CDR3 DNA reads TGTGCCAGCAGCTTTATGGTAGCGGGGACTAGCACAGATACGCAGTATTTT. The encoded protein is CASSFMVAGTSTDTQYF.

The chain couples TRBV5-6 to TRBJ1-2; the D gene is possibly TRBD1 (6 bases). Germline CDR1 reads SGHDT; CDR2 reads YYEEEE. This CDR3 region has 13 residues. V lost 7 bases to trimming and J lost 8 bases, with 18 bases between them. CDR3 residues: CASGFQGTQGYTF. The DNA of the CDR3 is TGTGCCAGCGGATTCCAGGGGACACAGGGCTACACCTTC.

The J gene is TRBJ2-7, the V gene TRBV6-5, with 11 bases aligning to TRBD2. The CDR3 consists of 13 residues. From germline, CDR1 is MNHEY and CDR2 SVGAGI. Trimming took 8 bases from V and 5 from J; bases not matched to a gene: 5. CDR3 region: CASGLAGHHEQYF. The CDR3 region has the DNA TGTGCCAGCGGACTAGCGGGTCATCACGAGCAGTACTTC.